Listed here are 27 T cell receptor beta chains from one sample, sequenced in a study of response to subunit inactivated influenza vaccine (dated by TCRdb to the late 2010s). Library prep was done by RT-PCR. These reads were obtained on an Illumina HiSeq 2500. TCRdb reworked the public reads: Q25 trimming with fastp, MiXCR clone assembly, productive beta chains retained. Identical CDR3 proteins give one entry, which carries the most common genes and DNA. The sample profile shows more than 500,000 distinct CDR3 sequences; about 10% of them were found once. The ten largest make up more than 9.5% of the sample. The same sample was also used in a study of T cells expressing NK-cell markers. In that second paper, the authors write: 5'RACE template switching, by which a universal primer site and unique molecular identifiers were added, was used to make TCR beta cDNA libraries.

The sequencing here drew on PBMCs from blood, taken on the day of vaccination. These receptors originate from a man between 45 and 60 years old who received an inactivated influenza vaccine. Donor details come from another sample of the same person, matched by shared clones.

The rearrangement uses TRBV7-3 and TRBJ2-1; D not certain. Germline loops: CDR1 SGHTA, CDR2 FQGTGA. Trimming shortened V by 2 bases and J by 9 bases, and 11 bases separated the two germline ends. This CDR3 comprises 13 residues. The CDR3 protein is CASSLDIVSEQFF. The CDR3, as DNA: TGTGCCAGCAGCTTAGATATCGTCAGTGAGCAGTTCTTC. Combining the CDR3 with reference TRBV7-3 and TRBJ2-1 gives the whole variable domain GAGVSQTPSNKVTEKGKYVELRCDPISGHTALYWYRQSLGQGPEFLIYFQGTGAADDSGLPNDRFFAVRPEGSVSTLKIQRTERGDSAVYLCASSLDIVSEQFFGPGTRLTVL.

The chain has TRBV29-1 and TRBJ2-1, with D possibly TRBD2 on 6 matching bases. V was shortened by 0 bases and J by 0 bases, with 9 bases between the two germline ends. Germline V lookup: CDR1 SQVTM, CDR2 ANQGSEA. The CDR3 consists of 15 residues. The CDR3 loop reads CSVEDQGLSYNEQFF. The CDR3 nucleotides read TGCAGCGTTGAAGATCAGGGACTCTCCTACAATGAGCAGTTCTTC.

This clonotype was seen only a few times. The chain is built from TRBV5-1 and TRBJ1-2; 7 bases are shared with TRBD1. This CDR3 comprises 15 residues. Germline V lookup: CDR1 SGHRS, CDR2 YFSETQ. The V segment lost 0 bases and the J segment 5 bases; nucleotides outside the gene matches: 7. The CDR3 sequence is CASSLAGTEIYGYTF. Written as DNA, the CDR3 is TGCGCCAGCAGCTTGGCGGGGACAGAGATTTATGGCTACACCTTC.

The V and J genes are TRBV2 and TRBJ2-2; 7 bases line up with TRBD1. Germline CDR1 and CDR2: SNHLY and FYNNEI. V lost 6 bases and J lost 10; bases outside the gene matches: 23. The length of the CDR3 is 18 residues. The CDR3 loop is CASSHTGQIYTVQAELFF. The CDR3, as DNA: TGTGCCAGCAGCCATACGGGACAGATTTACACCGTGCAGGCGGAGCTGTTTTTT.

The V call is TRBV27, the J call TRBJ1-6; D unclear. CDR1 is MNHEY, CDR2 SMNVEV, per germline (reference sequence). This CDR3 is 17 amino acids long. Trimming removed 2 bases from V and 8 bases from J, with 19 bases in between. In DNA form, the CDR3 reads TGTGCCAGCAGTTTAATCTGGACCCAGAAAGGTGATTCACCCCTCCACTTT. As protein: CASSLIWTQKGDSPLHF.

This chain links TRBV7-9 with TRBJ2-1; unclear D gene. V lost 2 bases to trimming and J lost 6 bases, with 8 bases between them. This CDR3 has 13 amino acids. Germline-derived CDR1 and CDR2 are SEHNR and FQNEAQ (reference sequence). CDR3 nucleotide sequence: TGTGCCAGCAGCTTATTGGCTCCCAATGAGCAGTTCTTC. Protein: CASSLLAPNEQFF.

This clonotype came up many times. The gene calls are TRBV12-3 or TRBV12-4 and TRBJ2-5, with TRBD1 identical over 7 bases. V gave up 7 bases and J gave up 1 base; unmatched junction bases: 3. The CDR3 sequence is 13 residues long. The CDR3 sequence: CASTGTAQETQYF. CDR3 sequence (DNA): TGTGCCAGCACCGGGACAGCCCAAGAGACCCAGTACTTC.

The chain uses TRBV20-1 and TRBJ2-3; unclear D gene. Germline CDR1 reads DFQATT; CDR2 reads SNEGSKA (reference sequence). The CDR3 covers 14 residues. V lost 2 bases, J lost 4 bases, and 13 bases lay in between. CDR3 protein: CSARFASFSDTQYF. The CDR3 nucleotides read TGCAGTGCTAGATTTGCGAGTTTCTCAGATACGCAGTATTTT.

The sample holds many counts of this clonotype. This chain connects TRBV5-6 to TRBJ2-2, with 11 nucleotides matching TRBD1. CDR3 size: 16 residues. V trimming: 4 bases; J trimming: 5 bases; junction bases outside the gene matches: 7. Looked up from germline, CDR1 is SGHDT and CDR2 is YYEEEE. The CDR3 DNA is TGTGCCAGCAGCATAAGGACAGGGGGCTTAACCGGGGAGCTGTTTTTT. It codes for CASSIRTGGLTGELFF.

The V gene is TRBV28, the J gene TRBJ2-5; possible D gene TRBD1, 5 bases. The germline CDR1 and CDR2 sequences are MDHEN and SYDVKM. Between the trimmed V and J ends, which lost 8 bases and 5 bases, there was a span of 21 bases. The CDR3 has 15 amino acids. The chain's CDR3 is CASSKPAGFGETQYF. The CDR3 DNA reads TGTGCCAGCTCTAAACCCGCAGGGTTCGGTGAGACCCAGTACTTC.

This clonotype was recorded many times. This chain uses TRBV7-2 with TRBJ2-1; 7 bases match TRBD2. Germline V gene lookup returns CDR1 SGHTA and CDR2 FQGNSA. Trimming at V came to 5 bases and at J to 1 base, leaving 5 bases not matched to a gene. The CDR3 contains 15 residues. CDR3 nucleotides: TGTGCCAGCAGCGGAAGCGGGGCATCCTACAATGAGCAGTTCTTC. It specifies CASSGSGASYNEQFF. Variable domain in full (rest from reference TRBV7-2 and TRBJ2-1): GAGVSQSPSNKVTEKGKDVELRCDPISGHTALYWYRQSLGQGLEFLIYFQGNSAPDKSGLPSDRFSAERTGGSVSTLTIQRTQQEDSAVYLCASSGSGASYNEQFFGPGTRLTVL.

V is TRBV19 and J is TRBJ2-1, with TRBD2 matching 11 bases. Germline V CDR1 and CDR2: LNHDA, SQIVND (reference sequence). The CDR3 contains 14 residues. V gave up 10 bases and J gave up 5 bases; unmatched junction bases: 7. The CDR3 coding sequence is TGTGCCACCCGACTAGCGGGACTAAACAATGAGCAGTTCTTC. Translated: CATRLAGLNNEQFF.

V gene TRBV5-5 combines with J gene TRBJ2-5, with 10 bases aligning to TRBD1. Germline CDR1 and CDR2: SGHKS and YYEKEE (reference sequence). The CDR3 is made up of 16 amino acids. Trimming at V came to 3 bases and at J to 3 bases, leaving 8 bases not matched to a gene. CDR3: CASSWEGTGVKETQYF. In DNA form, the CDR3 reads TGTGCCAGCAGCTGGGAAGGGACAGGGGTTAAAGAGACCCAGTACTTC.

V is TRBV7-8 and J is TRBJ1-5, with D possibly TRBD1 on 5 matching bases. The germline V gene encodes CDR1 SGHVS and CDR2 FQNEAQ. V lost 2 bases, J lost 4 bases, and 15 bases lay in between. This CDR3 spans 16 amino acids. Here the CDR3 DNA reads TGTGCCAGCAGCTTATCCCCGCAGACAGTAAATCAGCCCCAGCATTTT. Its translation: CASSLSPQTVNQPQHF.

The chain couples TRBV12-3 or TRBV12-4 to TRBJ2-1; D uncertain. The CDR3 extends over 11 amino acids. V was clipped by 1 base and J by 10 bases, with 5 bases between them. The CDR3 is CASSLVQEQFF. For the CDR3, the DNA is TGTGCCAGCAGTTTAGTACAGGAGCAGTTCTTC.

The chain combines TRBV7-8 with TRBJ1-6; tentatively, D is TRBD1 (6 bases). The CDR3 has 16 amino acids. V was cut by 4 bases and J by 7 bases, with 17 bases left in between. Germline loops: CDR1 SGHVS, CDR2 FQNEAQ. This CDR3 is CASSYRGQSPNSPLHF. Here the CDR3 DNA reads TGTGCCAGCAGCTATCGGGGACAAAGCCCCAATTCACCCCTCCACTTT.

The table lists this clonotype with a few counts. The chain combines TRBV5-1 with TRBJ2-1; 9 bases align to TRBD1. Germline V gene sequence: CDR1 SGHRS, CDR2 YFSETQ. V lost 3 bases, J lost 7 bases, and 5 bases stayed unmatched. This CDR3 is 14 amino acids long. The CDR3 region has the DNA TGCGCCAGCAGCTACCTAGGACAGGGGAATGAGCAGTTCTTC. This codes for CASSYLGQGNEQFF.

At least ten counts were recorded for this clonotype. This CDR3 is CASSFRGNTIYF. Here the CDR3 DNA reads TGTGCCAGCAGTTTCCGAGGAAACACCATATATTTT. The rearrangement uses TRBV12-3 or TRBV12-4 and TRBJ1-3, with no clear D. The CDR3 loop spans 12 amino acids. Deletions cut 3 bases from V and 4 bases from J, with 4 bases between.

The sample holds a few counts of this clonotype. V and J are TRBV18 and TRBJ2-1; no definite D call. The CDR3 length is 12 residues. V was trimmed by 3 bases and J by 8 bases, leaving 8 bases between them. Germline V CDR1 and CDR2: KGHSH, LQKENI. CDR3 nucleotides: TGTGCCAGCTCACCCGGGTGGGATGAGCAGTTCTTC. Translated: CASSPGWDEQFF.

This clonotype came up a few times. The chain carries TRBV6-2 or TRBV6-3 and TRBJ2-7; 7 nucleotides align to TRBD2. Trimming cost V 7 bases and J 4 bases; bases outside gene matches: 13. In germline, CDR1 is MNHEY, CDR2 SVGEGT. The CDR3 has 15 amino acids. In DNA form, the CDR3 reads TGTGCCAGCAAGGCGGCGGCGGGAGTTGCGTACGAGCAGTACTTC. Amino acids: CASKAAAGVAYEQYF.

The table lists this clonotype with a few counts. This chain joins TRBV4-1 and TRBJ2-4; the match to TRBD1 covers 7 bases. Germline V lookup: CDR1 MGHRA, CDR2 YSYEKL. There are 16 residues in the CDR3. V trimming: 1 base; J trimming: 1 base; junction bases outside the gene matches: 4. CDR3 residues: CASSQGRGYAKNIQYF. The CDR3 DNA reads as TGCGCCAGCAGCCAAGGCAGGGGGTACGCCAAAAACATTCAGTACTTC.

The chain combines TRBV7-2 with TRBJ1-3, with no clear D. Between the trimmed V and J ends, which lost 2 bases and 0 bases, there was a span of 11 bases. Germline-derived CDR1 and CDR2 are SGHTA and FQGNSA. This CDR3 has 16 residues. The CDR3 sequence: CASSLLSGDSGNTIYF. The CDR3 coding sequence is TGTGCCAGCAGCTTACTCTCTGGGGACTCTGGAAACACCATATATTTT.

This clonotype was observed a handful of times. The chain links TRBV7-2 to TRBJ2-5; D is unresolved. The V and J ends lost 5 bases and 5 bases respectively, with 12 bases between them. This CDR3 has 13 amino acids. Germline V gene data show CDR1 as SGHTA and CDR2 as FQGNSA. The CDR3, as DNA: TGTGCCAGCAGCCCCGTGCTGAGGGAGACCCAGTACTTC. This sequence encodes CASSPVLRETQYF.

This clonotype was recorded at least ten times. This rearrangement joins TRBV27 to TRBJ2-2; TRBD2 agrees at 8 bases. This CDR3 comprises 16 residues. With 5 bases clipped from V and 0 bases from J, the junction kept 5 bases outside the gene matches. The V gene's germline CDR1 is MNHEY and CDR2 SMNVEV (reference sequence). As DNA, the CDR3 is TGTGCCAGCAGTCCGTTAGCGGGAACGAACACCGGGGAGCTGTTTTTT. It specifies CASSPLAGTNTGELFF.

The chain joins TRBV28 to TRBJ2-1; 7 bases are a match to TRBD1. Per the germline V gene, CDR1 is MDHEN and CDR2 is SYDVKM. The CDR3 covers 13 residues. The V gene end was trimmed by 7 bases and the J gene end by 6 bases; junction bases not matched to a gene: 6. The CDR3 DNA reads as TGTGCCAGCAAACAGGGGCCTACCAATGAGCAGTTCTTC. Protein: CASKQGPTNEQFF.

This clonotype was detected a few times. V and J are TRBV28 and TRBJ2-2; D gene ambiguous. The ends were cut back, 11 bases at V and 3 bases at J, with 13 bases in the middle. CDR3 length equals 13 residues. The germline gives CDR1 MDHEN, CDR2 SYDVKM. Written as DNA, the CDR3 is TGTGCCGCCAGCACAGCCTACACCGGGGAGCTGTTTTTT. This gives the protein CAASTAYTGELFF.

This clonotype has at least ten counts. The gene calls are TRBV25-1 and TRBJ1-3, with D unresolved. V was cut by 2 bases and J by 4 bases, with 12 bases left in between. Germline V gene data show CDR1 as MGHDK and CDR2 as SYGVNS. This CDR3 spans 15 amino acids. CDR3: CASSEVGSTGNTIYF. Here the CDR3 DNA reads TGTGCCAGCAGTGAAGTAGGGTCTACGGGAAACACCATATATTTT.